This TCR beta chain was sequenced during a study of beta chain features in type 1 diabetes. The investigators reverse transcribed all of the isolated RNA, so they sequenced expressed TCRB transcripts. Method: immunoSEQ multiplex PCR; TCRdb's copy keeps in-frame clones and lacks some. The sample carries nearly 700,000 clones, under 15% recorded once. V gave up 6 bases and J gave up 6 bases; unmatched junction bases: 2. Germline assignment: CDR1 PRHDT and CDR2 FYEKMQ (reference sequence). CDR3 size: 12 residues. Using CD45RO/CCR7/CD25/CD127/CD95/CD27, CD4+ naive, central memory, regulatory and stem cell-like memory cells were sorted. This clone occurred a few times. Antigen: not known. Whole-study results and caveats: Within each of all four CD4+ subsets, Type 1 diabetes patients had TCRB CDR3s that were moderately but significantly shorter.

This TCR was recovered from a man between 18 and 29 years old with type 1 diabetes. The chain has TRBV13 and TRBJ2-3; 8 nucleotides agree with TRBD1. The source material was naive CD4+ T cells from blood. Here the CDR3 reads CASSRQGDTQYF. The DNA of the CDR3 is TGTGCCAGCAGTCGACAGGGGGATACGCAGTATTTT.